This T cell receptor (beta chain) was sequenced in a study of human T cells and chemical hapten exposure. Study outcomes and limitations: DPC sensitization left the count of TCRs above 1 in 1000 unchanged.

Details on this clonotype: What it recognizes is unknown.

Unfractionated whole blood was the source of the extracted total RNA. During construction of the library, unique molecular identifiers were attached to individual cDNA molecules for quantitative, reproducible TCR counting. Via MiXCR, TCRdb re-called the reads, giving one row per CDR3 protein. The data contain roughly 120,000 distinct CDR3 sequences, over 7% of them singletons. The sequenced sample consisted of whole blood. This receptor was obtained from a human donor in good health. Some clones in this sample may be carry-over from other donors' samples.

The CDR3 DNA follows: TGTGCCAGCAGTCCCGGACTAGCGGGAGGCTCCTACGAGCAGTACTTC. Translating gives CASSPGLAGGSYEQYF. The rearrangement links TRBV12-3 or TRBV12-4 to TRBJ2-7; the match to TRBD2 covers 14 bases. Germline trimming cut 5 bases from V and 0 bases from J; bases unmatched to any gene: 3. The CDR3 totals 16 residues.